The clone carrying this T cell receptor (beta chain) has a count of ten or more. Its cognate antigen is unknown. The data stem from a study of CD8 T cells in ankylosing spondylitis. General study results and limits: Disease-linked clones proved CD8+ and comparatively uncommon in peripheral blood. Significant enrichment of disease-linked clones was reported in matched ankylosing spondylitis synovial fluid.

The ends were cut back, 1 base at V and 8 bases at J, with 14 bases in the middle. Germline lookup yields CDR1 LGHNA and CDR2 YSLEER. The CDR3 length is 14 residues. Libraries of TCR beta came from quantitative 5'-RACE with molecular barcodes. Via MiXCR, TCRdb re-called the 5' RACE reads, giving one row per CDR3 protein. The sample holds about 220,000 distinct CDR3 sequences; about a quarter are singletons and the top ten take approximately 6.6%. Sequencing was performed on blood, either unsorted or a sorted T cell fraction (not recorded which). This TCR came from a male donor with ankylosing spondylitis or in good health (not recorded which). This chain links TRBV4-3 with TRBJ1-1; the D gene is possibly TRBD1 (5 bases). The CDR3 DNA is TGCGCCAGCAGCCAAGGTTTTGGACAATTCGAAGCTTTCTTT. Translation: CASSQGFGQFEAFF.